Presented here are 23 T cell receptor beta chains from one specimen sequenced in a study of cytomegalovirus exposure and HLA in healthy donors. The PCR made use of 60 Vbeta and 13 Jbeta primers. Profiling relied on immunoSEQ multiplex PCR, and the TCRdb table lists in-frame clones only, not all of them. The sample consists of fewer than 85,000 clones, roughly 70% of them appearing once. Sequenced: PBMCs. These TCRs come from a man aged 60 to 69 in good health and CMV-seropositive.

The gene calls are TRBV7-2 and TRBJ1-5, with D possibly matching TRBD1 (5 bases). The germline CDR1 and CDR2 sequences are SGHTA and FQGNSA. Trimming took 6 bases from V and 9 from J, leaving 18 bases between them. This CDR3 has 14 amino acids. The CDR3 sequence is CASRRDPGGMPQHF. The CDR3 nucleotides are TGTGCCAGCAGACGGGACCCCGGGGGGATGCCCCAGCATTTT.

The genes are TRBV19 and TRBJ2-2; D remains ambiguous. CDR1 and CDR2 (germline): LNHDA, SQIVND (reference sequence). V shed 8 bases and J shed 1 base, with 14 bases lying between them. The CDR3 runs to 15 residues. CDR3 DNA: TGTGCCAGTCTTCCCGTGGCCCTGAACACCGGGGAGCTGTTTTTT. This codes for CASLPVALNTGELFF.

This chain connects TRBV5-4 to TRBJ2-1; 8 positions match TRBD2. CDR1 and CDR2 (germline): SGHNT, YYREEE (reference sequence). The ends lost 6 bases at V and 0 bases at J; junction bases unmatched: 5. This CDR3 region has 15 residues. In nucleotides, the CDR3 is TGTGCCAGCACCCTCGGGACTAGCTCCTACAATGAGCAGTTCTTC. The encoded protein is CASTLGTSSYNEQFF.

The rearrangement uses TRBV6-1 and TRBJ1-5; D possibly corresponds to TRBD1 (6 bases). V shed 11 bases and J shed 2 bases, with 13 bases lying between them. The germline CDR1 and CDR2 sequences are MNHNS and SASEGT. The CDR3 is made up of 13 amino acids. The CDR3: CAGGGGRNQPQHF. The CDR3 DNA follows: TGTGCCGGGGGCGGGGGACGCAATCAGCCCCAGCATTTT.

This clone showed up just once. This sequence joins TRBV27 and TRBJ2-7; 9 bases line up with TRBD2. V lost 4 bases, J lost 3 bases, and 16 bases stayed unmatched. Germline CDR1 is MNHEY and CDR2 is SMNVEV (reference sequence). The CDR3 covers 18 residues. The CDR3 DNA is TGTGCCAGCAGTTCAGCCAGCGGGGGGCCCCTCCTAATCTACGAGCAGTACTTC. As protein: CASSSASGGPLLIYEQYF.

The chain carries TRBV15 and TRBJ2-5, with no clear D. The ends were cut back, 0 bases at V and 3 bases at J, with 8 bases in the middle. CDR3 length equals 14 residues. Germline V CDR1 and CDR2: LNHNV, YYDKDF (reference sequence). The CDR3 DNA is TGTGCCACCAGCAGAGATCACAGTAAAGAGACCCAGTACTTC. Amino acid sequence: CATSRDHSKETQYF. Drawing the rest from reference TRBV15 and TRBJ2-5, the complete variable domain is DAMVIQNPRYQVTQFGKPVTLSCSQTLNHNVMYWYQQKSSQAPKLLFHYYDKDFNNEADTPDNFQSRRPNTSFCFLDIRSPGLGDTAMYLCATSRDHSKETQYFGPGTRLLVL.

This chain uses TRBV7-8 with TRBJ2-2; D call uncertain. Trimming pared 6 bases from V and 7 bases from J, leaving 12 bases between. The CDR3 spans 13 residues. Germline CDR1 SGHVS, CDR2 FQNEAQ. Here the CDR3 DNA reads TGTGCCAGCAGTTTCGACATGAGCGGGGAGCTGTTTTTT. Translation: CASSFDMSGELFF.

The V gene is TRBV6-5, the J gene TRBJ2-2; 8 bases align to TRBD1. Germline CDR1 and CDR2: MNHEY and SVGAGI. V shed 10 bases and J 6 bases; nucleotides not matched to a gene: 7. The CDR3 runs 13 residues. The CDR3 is CATTYRGAGELFF. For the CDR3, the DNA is TGTGCCACCACCTACAGGGGGGCCGGGGAGCTGTTTTTT.

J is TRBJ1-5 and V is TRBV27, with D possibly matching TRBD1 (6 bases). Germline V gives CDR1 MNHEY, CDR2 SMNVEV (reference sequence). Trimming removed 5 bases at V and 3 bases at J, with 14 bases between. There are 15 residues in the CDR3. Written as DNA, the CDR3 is TGTGCCAGCAGTCCGAGGGCGGGGGCCAATCAGCCCCAGCATTTT. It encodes CASSPRAGANQPQHF.

CDR3 nucleotide sequence: TGTGCCAGCAGCCCCTTAGCGGGGTACAACAATGAGCAGTTCTTC. It encodes CASSPLAGYNNEQFF. The J gene is TRBJ2-1, the V gene TRBV7-2; 8 bases match TRBD2. Germline V gene data show CDR1 as SGHTA and CDR2 as FQGNSA. V shed 5 bases and J 5 bases; nucleotides not matched to a gene: 8. This CDR3 comprises 15 residues.

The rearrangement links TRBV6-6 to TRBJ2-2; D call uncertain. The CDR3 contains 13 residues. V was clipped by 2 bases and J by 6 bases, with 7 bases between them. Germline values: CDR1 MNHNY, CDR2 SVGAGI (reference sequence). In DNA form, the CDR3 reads TGTGCCAGCAGTTACAAGCCGCCCGGGGAGCTGTTTTTT. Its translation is CASSYKPPGELFF.

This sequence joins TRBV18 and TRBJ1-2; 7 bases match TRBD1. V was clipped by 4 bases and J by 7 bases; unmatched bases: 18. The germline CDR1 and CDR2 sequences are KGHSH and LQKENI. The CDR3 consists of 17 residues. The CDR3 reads CASSRGEGATSAGGYTF. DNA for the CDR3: TGTGCCAGCTCACGGGGAGAGGGGGCCACGTCTGCTGGTGGCTACACCTTC.

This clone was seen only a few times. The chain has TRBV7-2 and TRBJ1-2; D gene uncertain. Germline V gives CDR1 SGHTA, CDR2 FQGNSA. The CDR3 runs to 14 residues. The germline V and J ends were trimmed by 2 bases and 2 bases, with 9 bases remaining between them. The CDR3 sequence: CASSLSLENYGYTF. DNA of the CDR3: TGTGCCAGCAGCTTATCACTAGAAAACTATGGCTACACCTTC.

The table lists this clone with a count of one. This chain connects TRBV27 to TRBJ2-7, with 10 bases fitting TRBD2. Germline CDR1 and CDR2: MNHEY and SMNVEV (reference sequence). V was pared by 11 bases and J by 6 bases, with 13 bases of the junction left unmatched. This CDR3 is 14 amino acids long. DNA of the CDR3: TGTGCCGAAAAAAGGGCTAGCGGGAGCATCGAGCAGTACTTC. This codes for CAEKRASGSIEQYF.

CDR3 amino acids: CASSPLTAGQGYHEQYF. The DNA for the CDR3 is TGTGCCAGCTCACCCCTCACGGCGGGACAGGGATACCACGAGCAGTACTTC. The chain uses TRBV18 and TRBJ2-7, with 9 positions matching TRBD1. The length of the CDR3 is 17 residues. In germline, CDR1 is KGHSH, CDR2 LQKENI. J was trimmed by 5 bases and V by 3 bases; bases with no gene match: 14.

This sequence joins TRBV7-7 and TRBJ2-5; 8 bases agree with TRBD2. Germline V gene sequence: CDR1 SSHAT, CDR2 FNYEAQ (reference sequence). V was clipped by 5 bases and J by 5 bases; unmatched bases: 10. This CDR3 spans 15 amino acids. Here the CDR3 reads CASSPFGGAGETQYF. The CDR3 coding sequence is TGTGCCAGCAGCCCCTTCGGGGGGGCCGGGGAGACCCAGTACTTC.

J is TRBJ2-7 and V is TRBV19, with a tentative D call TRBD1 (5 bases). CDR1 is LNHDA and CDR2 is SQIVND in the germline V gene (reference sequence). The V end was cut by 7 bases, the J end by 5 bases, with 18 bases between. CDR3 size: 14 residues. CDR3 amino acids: CASKNRGRAHEQYF. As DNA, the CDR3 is TGTGCCAGTAAGAACCGTGGCAGGGCGCACGAGCAGTACTTC.

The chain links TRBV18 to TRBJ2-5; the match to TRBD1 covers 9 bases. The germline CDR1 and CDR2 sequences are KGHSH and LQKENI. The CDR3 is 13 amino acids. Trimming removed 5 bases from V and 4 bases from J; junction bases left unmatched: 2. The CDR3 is CASSETGGETQYF. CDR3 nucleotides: TGTGCCAGCTCAGAGACAGGGGGAGAGACCCAGTACTTC.

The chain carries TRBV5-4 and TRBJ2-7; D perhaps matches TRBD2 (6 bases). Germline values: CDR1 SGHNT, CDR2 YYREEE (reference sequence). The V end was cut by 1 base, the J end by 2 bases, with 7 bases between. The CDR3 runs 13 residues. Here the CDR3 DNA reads TGTGCCAGCAGCTTGCGGGGGACCTACGAGCAGTACTTC. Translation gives CASSLRGTYEQYF. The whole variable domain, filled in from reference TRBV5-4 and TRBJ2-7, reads ETGVTQSPTHLIKTRGQQVTLRCSSQSGHNTVSWYQQALGQGPQFIFQYYREEENGRGNFPPRFSGLQFPNYSSELNVNALELDDSALYLCASSLRGTYEQYFGPGTRLTVT.

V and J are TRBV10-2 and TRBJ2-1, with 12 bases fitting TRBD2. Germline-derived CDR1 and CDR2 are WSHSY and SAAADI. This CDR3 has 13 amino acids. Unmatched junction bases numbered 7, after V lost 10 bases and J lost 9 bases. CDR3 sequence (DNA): TGCGCCACCTCTAGCGGGGGGGCGATTGAGCAGTTCTTC. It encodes CATSSGGAIEQFF.

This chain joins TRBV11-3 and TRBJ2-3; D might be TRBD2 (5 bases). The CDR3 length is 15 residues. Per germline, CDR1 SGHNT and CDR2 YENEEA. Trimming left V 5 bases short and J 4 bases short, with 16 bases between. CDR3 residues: CASSLGGVDADTQYF. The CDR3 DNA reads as TGTGCCAGCAGCCTCGGAGGAGTAGATGCAGATACGCAGTATTTT.

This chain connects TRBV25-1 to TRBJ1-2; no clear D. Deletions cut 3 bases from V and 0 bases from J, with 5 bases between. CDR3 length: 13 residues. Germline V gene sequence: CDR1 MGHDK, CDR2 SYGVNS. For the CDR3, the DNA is TGTGCCAGCAGTGAGGCAGCTAACTATGGCTACACCTTC. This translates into CASSEAANYGYTF.

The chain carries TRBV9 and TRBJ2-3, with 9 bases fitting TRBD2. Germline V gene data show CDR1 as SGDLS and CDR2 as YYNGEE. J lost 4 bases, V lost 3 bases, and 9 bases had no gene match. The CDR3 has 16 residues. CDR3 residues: CASSAQRGRGPDTQYF. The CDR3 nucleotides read TGTGCCAGCAGCGCACAGCGCGGGAGGGGCCCAGATACGCAGTATTTT. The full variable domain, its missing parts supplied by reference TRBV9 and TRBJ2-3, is DSGVTQTPKHLITATGQRVTLRCSPRSGDLSVYWYQQSLDQGLQFLIQYYNGEERAKGNILERFSAQQFPDLHSELNLSSLELGDSALYFCASSAQRGRGPDTQYFGPGTRLTVL.